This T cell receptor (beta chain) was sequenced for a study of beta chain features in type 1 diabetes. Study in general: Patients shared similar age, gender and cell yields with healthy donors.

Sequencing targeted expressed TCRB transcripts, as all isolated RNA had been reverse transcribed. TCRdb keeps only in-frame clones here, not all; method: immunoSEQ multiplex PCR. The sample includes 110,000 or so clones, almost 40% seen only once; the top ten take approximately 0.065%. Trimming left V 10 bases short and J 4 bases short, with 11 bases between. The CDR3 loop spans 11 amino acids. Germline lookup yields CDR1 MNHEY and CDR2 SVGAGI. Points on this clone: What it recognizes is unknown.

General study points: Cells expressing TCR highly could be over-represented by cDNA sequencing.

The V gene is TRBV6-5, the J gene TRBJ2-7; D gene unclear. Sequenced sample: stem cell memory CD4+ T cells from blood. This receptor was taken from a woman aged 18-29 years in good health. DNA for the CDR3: TGTGCCACCTCGCAACTATACGAGCAGTACTTC. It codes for CATSQLYEQYF.